The source of this T cell receptor (beta chain) is a study of response to subunit inactivated influenza vaccine. Study results and limitations: The authors offered the suggestion that each seasonal influenza vaccination recruits few new T cells.

This clonotype has only a few counts. As yet, its antigen is unknown. The CDR3 length is 16 residues. Germline values: CDR1 SGHRS, CDR2 YFSETQ. V shed 4 bases, J shed 0 bases, and the junction held 3 bases outside the gene matches. Using its own MiXCR run on the RT-PCR reads, TCRdb lists one record per CDR3 protein. This sample yields approximately 520,000 distinct CDR3 sequences, of which roughly 27% are seen a single time; 1.5% to 2% belongs to the top ten. The clonotype originates from a man aged 50-59 years who received an inactivated influenza vaccine. The sample consisted of CD4+ T cells sorted from PBMCs, taken around 5 days after vaccination. The V and J genes are TRBV5-1 and TRBJ2-1, with TRBD2 matching over 11 bases. The CDR3 DNA reads as TGCGCCAGCAGCACTAGCGGGGGCCGCTCCTACAATGAGCAGTTCTTC. Translating it yields CASSTSGGRSYNEQFF.